The subject of this entry is one TCR beta chain. The target antigen is unknown. These data are taken from a study of beta chain features in type 1 diabetes. Study results and limitations: A moderate, significant TCRB CDR3 shortening appeared in type 1 diabetes across four CD4+ subsets.

Expressed TCRB transcripts got sequenced, as all isolated RNA was reverse transcribed. Assay used: immunoSEQ multiplex PCR; TCRdb lists only in-frame clones, some missing. This sample has roughly 160,000 clones, with around 8.6% found just once. V was cut by 1 base and J by 6 bases, with 12 bases left in between. The CDR3 contains 15 residues. In germline, CDR1 is LNHNV, CDR2 YYDKDF (reference sequence). This rearrangement joins TRBV15 to TRBJ1-4; TRBD1 might be the D (5 bases). Sequencing was carried out using central memory CD4+ T cells from blood. The receptor comes from a woman younger than 30 with type 1 diabetes. In DNA form, the CDR3 reads TGTGCCACCAGCAGAGGGCGAAAACAGGATGAAAAACTGTTTTTT. Amino acids: CATSRGRKQDEKLFF.